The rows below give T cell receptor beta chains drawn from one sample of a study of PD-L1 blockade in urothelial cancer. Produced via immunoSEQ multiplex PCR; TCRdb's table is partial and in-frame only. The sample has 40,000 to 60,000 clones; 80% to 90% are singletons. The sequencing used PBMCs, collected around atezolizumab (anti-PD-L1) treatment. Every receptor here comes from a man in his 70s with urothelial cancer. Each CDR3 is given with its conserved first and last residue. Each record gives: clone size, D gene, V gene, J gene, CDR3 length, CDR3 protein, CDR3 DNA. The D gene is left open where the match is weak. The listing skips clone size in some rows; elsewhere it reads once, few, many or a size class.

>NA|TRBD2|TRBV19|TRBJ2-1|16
CASSSQTSAAYNEQFF
TGTGCCAGTAGTTCACAGACTAGCGCAGCTTACAATGAGCAGTTCTTC
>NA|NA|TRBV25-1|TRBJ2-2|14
CASSDLLNTGELFF
TGTGCCAGCAGTGACCTTCTGAACACCGGGGAGCTGTTTTTT
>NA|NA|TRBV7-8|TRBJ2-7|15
CASSSSRGMAYEQYF
TGTGCCAGCAGCTCCTCCAGGGGTATGGCCTACGAGCAGTACTTC
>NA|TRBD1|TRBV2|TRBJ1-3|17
CASSSRSTGWGGNTIYF
TGTGCCAGCAGCTCCCGCTCGACAGGGTGGGGTGGAAACACCATATATTTT
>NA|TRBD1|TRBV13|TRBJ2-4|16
CASSLWTGGVSNIQYF
TGTGCCAGCAGCTTATGGACAGGGGGCGTCTCTAACATTCAGTACTTC
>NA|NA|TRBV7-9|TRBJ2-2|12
CASSLDSGELFF
TGTGCCAGCAGCTTGGACAGCGGGGAGCTGTTTTTT
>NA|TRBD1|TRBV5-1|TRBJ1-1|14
CASSSTQGDTEAFF
TGCGCCAGCAGCTCCACACAGGGGGACACTGAAGCTTTCTTT
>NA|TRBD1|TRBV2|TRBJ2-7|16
CASTGKTGGVSYEQYF
TGTGCCAGCACTGGAAAGACAGGGGGCGTTTCCTACGAGCAGTACTTC
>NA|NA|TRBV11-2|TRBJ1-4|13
CASSLFSGEKLFF
TGTGCCAGCAGCTTATTCTCGGGTGAAAAACTGTTTTTT
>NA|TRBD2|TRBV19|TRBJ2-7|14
CASSLTSGMYEQYF
TGTGCCAGTAGTCTCACTAGCGGGATGTACGAGCAGTACTTC
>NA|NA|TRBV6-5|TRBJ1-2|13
CASSYGGNYGYTF
TGTGCCAGCAGTTACGGGGGGAACTATGGCTACACCTTC
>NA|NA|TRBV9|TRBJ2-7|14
CASITTAGVGEQYF
TGTGCCAGCATCACCACGGCAGGGGTGGGCGAGCAGTACTTC
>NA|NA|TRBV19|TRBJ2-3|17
CASSRVRGDPSTDTQYF
TGTGCCAGTAGTAGAGTCAGGGGGGATCCTAGCACAGATACGCAGTATTTT
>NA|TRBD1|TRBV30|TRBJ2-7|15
CAWRPPSTGTYEQYF
TGTGCCTGGAGACCACCCTCGACAGGGACCTACGAGCAGTACTTC
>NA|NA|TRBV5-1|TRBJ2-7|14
CASSVEARGYEQYF
TGCGCCAGCAGCGTGGAGGCCAGGGGCTACGAGCAGTACTTC
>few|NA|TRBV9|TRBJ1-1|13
CASSVALRTEAFF
TGTGCCAGCAGCGTAGCTCTTCGGACTGAAGCTTTCTTT
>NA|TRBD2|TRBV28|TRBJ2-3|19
CASSFLPLTSGRYADTQYF
TGTGCCAGCAGTTTTCTCCCCCTTACTAGCGGGAGGTATGCAGATACGCAGTATTTT
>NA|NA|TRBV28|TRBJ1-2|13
CASSLNSNYGYTF
TGTGCCAGCAGTTTAAACAGTAACTATGGCTACACCTTC
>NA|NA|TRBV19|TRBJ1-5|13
CASSRQENQPQHF
TGTGCCAGTAGTCGACAGGAAAATCAGCCCCAGCATTTT
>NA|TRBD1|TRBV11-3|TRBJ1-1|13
CASSSGQGTEAFF
TGTGCCAGCAGCTCGGGACAGGGCACTGAAGCTTTCTTT
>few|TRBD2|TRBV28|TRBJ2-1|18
CASSLRLAGPTLYNEQFF
TGTGCCAGCAGTTTAAGACTAGCGGGACCCACCCTCTACAATGAGCAGTTCTTC
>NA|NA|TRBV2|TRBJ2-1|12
CASSPKLDEQFF
TGTGCCAGCAGTCCGAAGCTAGATGAGCAGTTCTTC
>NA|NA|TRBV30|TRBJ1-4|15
CAWSVARANREKLFF
TGTGCCTGGAGTGTAGCCAGGGCGAATCGAGAAAAACTGTTTTTT
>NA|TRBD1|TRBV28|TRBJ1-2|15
CASSLAGGVSYGYTF
TGTGCCAGCAGTTTAGCAGGGGGCGTGTCCTATGGCTACACCTTC